The T cell receptor (beta chain) under discussion was sequenced for a study of blood T cell repertoires in COVID-19. Some clones are missing from TCRdb's copy, which holds only in-frame ones; the method was immunoSEQ multiplex PCR. Here the sample spans about 130,000 clones, around 88% being singletons. Cohort 3 recovery required two negative PCRs, clearance, or symptom resolution. Specimen: PBMCs or T cells enriched from blood (not recorded which). This TCR was recovered from a woman aged 50 to 65 who had recovered from COVID-19.

Here the CDR3 reads CASSQQQGSNQPQHF. CDR3 coding DNA: TGTGCCAGCAGCCAACAACAGGGGAGCAATCAGCCCCAGCATTTT. This chain uses TRBV3-1 (or the pseudogene TRBV3-2) with TRBJ1-5, with 7 bases matching TRBD1. The CDR3 totals 15 residues. Trimming cost V 2 bases and J 1 base; bases outside gene matches: 2. The germline V gene encodes CDR1 LGHDT and CDR2 YNNKEL (reference sequence).